A selection of T cell receptor beta chains follows, all from one sample in a study of T-cell memory formation after mild COVID-19. Using its own MiXCR run on the 5' RACE reads, TCRdb lists one record per CDR3 protein. The repertoire holds some 130,000 distinct CDR3 sequences, 16% seen once, with roughly 14% in the top ten. Sequenced sample: PBMCs or a T cell subset sorted from them (not recorded which). These receptors came from an adult woman who had mild COVID-19 (a few samples of this study predate the infection). Cell type and time point are not known. Both conserved end residues are part of each CDR3. A D gene is named only where the DNA matches it firmly. The size entry is marked missing in some rows and otherwise reads once, few, many or a size class.

J gene,V gene,clone size,D gene,CDR3 DNA,CDR3 protein
TRBJ2-3,TRBV13,.,TRBD1,TGTGCCAGCAGTATTAGGACAGGGCCTGGCACAGATACGCAGTATTTT,CASSIRTGPGTDTQYF
TRBJ2-2,TRBV7-9,.,TRBD2,TGTGCCAGCAGCCGGACTAGTAACACCGGGGAGCTGTTTTTT,CASSRTSNTGELFF
TRBJ2-2,TRBV2,few,TRBD1,TGTGCCAGCAGTCGGGACAGGGGCTCGAACACCGGGGAGCTGTTTTTT,CASSRDRGSNTGELFF
TRBJ1-1,TRBV14,.,.,TGTGCCAGCAGCCCCCTGGGCAGCATGAACACTGAAGCTTTCTTT,CASSPLGSMNTEAFF
TRBJ2-2,TRBV28,few,.,TGTGCCAGCACACCCAGGCCGCGCGGGGAGCTGTTTTTT,CASTPRPRGELFF
TRBJ2-7,TRBV29-1,.,TRBD1,TGCAGCGTTGATGGGGAGCCGGGACAGGGGGGCTACGAGCAGTACTTC,CSVDGEPGQGGYEQYF
TRBJ1-1,TRBV6-5,.,.,TGTGCCAGCAGTTACCGCACCGGATTCACCGGAGGGACTGAAGCTTCCTTT,CASSYRTGFTGGTEASF
TRBJ2-1,TRBV7-6,few,TRBD2,TGTGCCAGCATAGCTTATCCCCTTGAGACTAGCAGGTCCTACAATGAGCAGTTCTTC,CASIAYPLETSRSYNEQFF
TRBJ2-1,TRBV20-1,few,TRBD2,TGCAGTGCTAGAGTACCCGGACTAGCGGGAGGGAGCTCCTACAATGAGCAGTTCTTC,CSARVPGLAGGSSYNEQFF
TRBJ2-1,TRBV7-2,few,TRBD1,TGTGCCAGCAGCTTAATGGGACAGGGGGCCGCGCAGTTCTTC,CASSLMGQGAAQFF
TRBJ2-7,TRBV5-6,few,.,TGTGCCAGCAGCTTGGGTCAGGGGGGCGAGCAGTACTTC,CASSLGQGGEQYF
TRBJ2-1,TRBV6-5,few,.,TGTGCCAGCATGGTTTCAGGGGAGCAGTTCTTC,CASMVSGEQFF
TRBJ2-1,TRBV2,few,TRBD1,TGTGCCAGCAGCGGACAGGGGGCAGGCAATGAGCAGTTCTTC,CASSGQGAGNEQFF
TRBJ1-6,TRBV7-9,few,.,TGTGCCAGCAGGGGATCGGCCCTCCTTAATTCACCCCTCCACTTT,CASRGSALLNSPLHF
TRBJ2-7,TRBV2,medium-sized,.,TGTGCCAGCAGTGAAGAGCCGGGGGAGCAGTACTTC,CASSEEPGEQYF
TRBJ1-1,TRBV4-1,few,TRBD1,TGCGCCAGCAGCCCCGGACAGGCCCACAGACGGAACACTGAAGCTTTCTTT,CASSPGQAHRRNTEAFF
TRBJ2-1,TRBV20-1,.,.,TGCAGTGCATCTCGGCGAGACTACAATGAGCAGTTCTTC,CSASRRDYNEQFF
TRBJ2-7,TRBV5-1,few,.,TGCGCCAGCAGCGAACAGGGAGGAAACTACGAGCAGTACTTC,CASSEQGGNYEQYF
TRBJ2-2,TRBV7-2,.,.,TGTGCCAGCAGCTTAACGACAGGTTACACCGGGGAGCTGTTTTTT,CASSLTTGYTGELFF
TRBJ1-1,TRBV5-1,few,.,TGCGCCAGCAGCTTGAGCGGATTGAACACTGAAGCTTTCTTT,CASSLSGLNTEAFF
TRBJ2-1,TRBV11-2,many,TRBD2,TGTGCCAGCAGCTTACTAGCGGGAGGGTACAATGAGCAGTTCTTC,CASSLLAGGYNEQFF
TRBJ2-1,TRBV5-1,.,TRBD1,TGCGCCAGCAGCTTGGCTCCGCTACGGACAGGGGGTGGGAATGAGCAGTTCTTC,CASSLAPLRTGGGNEQFF
TRBJ2-7,TRBV6-5,.,TRBD1,TGTGCCAGCAGTTCCCCGGACAGGGGGTTAAGCGAGCAGTACTTC,CASSSPDRGLSEQYF
TRBJ2-3,TRBV24-1,.,TRBD1,TGTGCCACCAGGGACAGGGCTTATACGCAGTATTTT,CATRDRAYTQYF
TRBJ2-5,TRBV3-1,.,.,TGTGCCAGCAGCCAAGCGCCCCAACTTAAGACCCAGTACTTC,CASSQAPQLKTQYF
TRBJ2-1,TRBV7-8,few,.,TGTGCCAGCAGCCCGAGAGGTTTACCCGTTTACAATGAGCAGTTCTTC,CASSPRGLPVYNEQFF
TRBJ2-5,TRBV24-1,few,.,TGTGCCTCCGCAACGACGGTGAGCGGAACCCAGTACTTC,CASATTVSGTQYF
TRBJ1-2,TRBV5-1,.,.,TGCGCCAGCAGCCCAGAGACGGTCCGTAGTTATGGCTACACCTTC,CASSPETVRSYGYTF
TRBJ2-2,TRBV18,.,TRBD1,TGTGCCAGCTCACAAACCCCCGGGACAGGGGGCACCGGGGAGCTGTTTTTT,CASSQTPGTGGTGELFF
TRBJ2-1,TRBV12-3/TRBV12-4,.,TRBD2,TGTGCCACCGGGGGGGGAAGGGTGTTCTTC,CATGGGRVFF
TRBJ1-5,TRBV6-5,few,.,TGTGCCAGCAGTTACACAGGTAGCAATCAGCCCCAGCATTTT,CASSYTGSNQPQHF
TRBJ2-1,TRBV18,.,.,TGTGCCAGCTCACCTCCTCGTAGGGATGAGCAGTTCTTC,CASSPPRRDEQFF
TRBJ2-1,TRBV7-2,.,TRBD2,TGTGCCAGCAGCTCGCCGGCTAGCGGCAATGAGCAGTTCTTC,CASSSPASGNEQFF
TRBJ2-7,TRBV4-3,few,.,TGCGCCAGCAGCCCCTCCCGCGCGGCCATACGAGAGCAGTACTTC,CASSPSRAAIREQYF
TRBJ2-1,TRBV7-9,.,TRBD1,TGTGCCGGATCAAGGGGACAGTTCAATGAGCAGTTCTTC,CAGSRGQFNEQFF
TRBJ2-5,TRBV20-1,.,TRBD1,TGCACTGGACAGGGGGAAGGAGAGACCCAGTACTTC,CTGQGEGETQYF
TRBJ2-7,TRBV3-1,few,.,TGTGCCAGCAGCAAGCCCGGGGGCTTATACGAGCAGTACTTC,CASSKPGGLYEQYF
TRBJ2-7,TRBV21-1,.,.,TGTGCCAGCAGCAGGGGGTCCTACGAGCAGTACTTC,CASSRGSYEQYF
TRBJ1-5,TRBV7-2,.,.,TGTGCCAGCAGCTTAGGCTCTGCAGGTCCTTCTAGCAATCAGCCCCAGCATTTT,CASSLGSAGPSSNQPQHF
TRBJ2-7,TRBV6-5,once,TRBD1,TGTGCCAGCAGTTACTCGAAAGTCAGGGGGTCCGAGCAGTACTTC,CASSYSKVRGSEQYF
TRBJ2-1,TRBV20-1,few,TRBD2,TGCAGTGTAACACTAGCGGGTGTGAGCTCCTACAATGAGCAGTTCTTC,CSVTLAGVSSYNEQFF
TRBJ2-7,TRBV7-3,few,.,TGTGCCAGCAGCTTAACATCCTCCTACGAGCAGTACTTC,CASSLTSSYEQYF
TRBJ2-1,TRBV7-2,.,.,TGTGCCAGCAGCCCCACGCGGAGTGGGAGTACCTACAATGAGCAGTTCTTC,CASSPTRSGSTYNEQFF
TRBJ2-7,TRBV7-8,.,.,TGTGCCAGCAGCTTAGAAGGTTATAGCGACGAGCAGTACTTC,CASSLEGYSDEQYF
TRBJ2-5,TRBV6-1,.,.,TGTGCCAGCAGTGGGGAGGCGCGCCGAAAGACCCAGTACTTC,CASSGEARRKTQYF
TRBJ2-7,TRBV20-1,few,.,TGCAGTGCTAGAGTCGCCGCAGGGTACGAGCAGTACTTC,CSARVAAGYEQYF
TRBJ2-6,TRBV20-1,.,.,TGCAGTGCTAGGTCGTTACGGGGCTCAGGGGCCAACGTCCTGACTTTC,CSARSLRGSGANVLTF